The 11 T cell receptor beta chains below were found in one sample sequenced in a study of cytomegalovirus exposure and HLA in healthy donors. The primer mix had 60 Vbeta and 13 Jbeta primers. Here immunoSEQ multiplex PCR was the method, and the copy in TCRdb shows in-frame clones only, minus some. The sample lists fewer than 200,000 clones, about four fifths occurring once. The sample taken for sequencing was PBMCs. These receptors came from a female donor in good health and CMV-seronegative.

This clone has more than one count but fewer than ten. The chain has TRBV7-9 and TRBJ1-6; D might be TRBD1 (5 bases). The CDR3 is 17 amino acids. CDR1 is SEHNR and CDR2 is FQNEAQ in the germline V gene (reference sequence). Trimming cost V 5 bases and J 9 bases, with 23 bases left between them. CDR3 region: CASSPLSTALSPSPLHF. The CDR3 nucleotides read TGTGCCAGCAGCCCCCTGTCGACAGCCCTGTCTCCTTCACCCCTCCACTTT.

The count of this clone is one. The chain uses TRBV2 and TRBJ2-1; 8 bases fit TRBD1. The CDR3 is made up of 14 amino acids. The trim removed 3 bases at V and 6 bases at J, leaving 4 bases unmatched. Germline V gene data show CDR1 as SNHLY and CDR2 as FYNNEI. The chain's CDR3 is CASSDGQGRNEQFF. DNA of the CDR3: TGTGCCAGCAGTGACGGACAGGGCCGCAATGAGCAGTTCTTC.

The chain has TRBV2 and TRBJ2-7; TRBD2 agrees at 11 bases. From germline, CDR1 is SNHLY and CDR2 FYNNEI. Germline trimming cut 10 bases from V and 4 bases from J; bases unmatched to any gene: 9. The length of the CDR3 is 14 residues. The CDR3 bases are TGTGCCACCAGGACTAGCGGGTACCTGTACGAGCAGTACTTC. Its protein is CATRTSGYLYEQYF. The full variable domain, with the rest looked up from reference TRBV2 and TRBJ2-7, is EPEVTQTPSHQVTQMGQEVILRCVPISNHLYFYWYRQILGQKVEFLVSFYNNEISEKSEIFDDQFSVERPDGSNFTLKIRSTKLEDSAMYFCATRTSGYLYEQYFGPGTRLTVT.

This clone was seen only once. The rearrangement uses TRBV30 and TRBJ1-1; D is possibly TRBD1 (5 bases). The ends were cut back, 0 bases at V and 4 bases at J, with 18 bases in the middle. CDR1 is GTSNPN, CDR2 SVGIG, per germline (reference sequence). The CDR3 has 16 residues. The CDR3 DNA sequence: TGTGCCTGGAGTGTATCATGGGCTAGGGGCGGCACTGAAGCTTTCTTT. This translates into CAWSVSWARGGTEAFF.

The chain uses TRBV5-1 and TRBJ1-6, with TRBD1 as a possible D gene (5 bases). Trimming removed 6 bases at V and 7 bases at J, with 14 bases between. CDR3 length equals 14 residues. The V gene's germline CDR1 is SGHRS and CDR2 YFSETQ. The CDR3 region has the DNA TGCGCCAGCAATGGAGGGACGGACAATTCACCCCTCCACTTT. Its protein is CASNGGTDNSPLHF.

This clone was counted only a few times. The chain employs TRBV11-2 and TRBJ2-3, with 9 bases fitting TRBD2. V lost 6 bases to trimming and J lost 2 bases; unmatched junction nucleotides: 12. This CDR3 has 17 amino acids. Germline assignment: CDR1 SGHAT and CDR2 FQNNGV. CDR3 loop: CASRSTGTSRLTDTQYF. DNA for the CDR3: TGTGCCAGCAGGTCGACCGGGACTAGCAGACTCACAGATACGCAGTATTTT.

V usage is TRBV2 and J usage is TRBJ2-1; 8 bases map to TRBD2. V shed 6 bases, J shed 0 bases, and the junction held 4 bases outside the gene matches. The germline V gene has CDR1 SNHLY and CDR2 FYNNEI. CDR3 size: 15 residues. In DNA form, the CDR3 reads TGTGCCAGCAGCGCCGGGGGGGCCTCCTACAATGAGCAGTTCTTC. It codes for CASSAGGASYNEQFF.

This clone has just a few counts. The rearrangement joins TRBV7-6 to TRBJ2-3; the match to TRBD2 covers 11 bases. The junction had 3 bases not matched to a gene; V was cut back by 5 bases and J by 8 bases. The V gene's germline CDR1 is SGHVS and CDR2 FNYEAQ. This CDR3 region has 13 residues. CDR3: CASSQTSGTTQYF. The CDR3 DNA sequence: TGTGCCAGCAGCCAGACTAGCGGGACTACGCAGTATTTT.

CDR3 coding DNA: TGTGCCAGCAGCGAAAGGGGGACAACTGAAGCTTTCTTT. Translated, it gives CASSERGTTEAFF. V and J are TRBV9 and TRBJ1-1; tentative D call: TRBD1 (6 bases). Trimming cost V 3 bases and J 5 bases, with 11 bases left between them. The CDR3 runs to 13 residues. Germline lookup yields CDR1 SGDLS and CDR2 YYNGEE.

CDR3 sequence: CASTGANSNQPQHF. The CDR3 DNA reads as TGTGCCAGCACCGGAGCTAATAGCAATCAGCCCCAGCATTTT. The chain is built from TRBV2 and TRBJ1-5; no firm D call. This CDR3 is built from 14 residues. Between the trimmed V and J ends, which lost 7 bases and 0 bases, there was a span of 10 bases. Germline V gives CDR1 SNHLY, CDR2 FYNNEI.

This sequence joins TRBV2 and TRBJ1-2, with 10 bases lining up with TRBD1. J gave up 7 bases and V 7 bases, and 6 bases lay outside the gene matches. The length of the CDR3 is 13 residues. From germline, CDR1 is SNHLY and CDR2 FYNNEI. CDR3 DNA: TGTGCCAGCAATCGACAGGGGGCAGGTGGCTACACCTTC. Amino acid sequence: CASNRQGAGGYTF.